These 6 T cell receptor beta chains were all obtained from the same sample, sequenced in a study of blood T cell repertoires in COVID-19. The assay was immunoSEQ multiplex PCR, and TCRdb's table has in-frame clones only and misses some. The sample yields more than 45,000 clones, 83% seen once. The sequencing input was peripheral blood. These receptors were obtained from a man aged 40-50 years with acute or convalescent COVID-19.

V is TRBV7-9 and J is TRBJ2-5; no firm D call. Trimming shortened V by 1 base and J by 9 bases, and 6 bases separated the two germline ends. The CDR3 has 11 residues. CDR1 SEHNR and CDR2 FQNEAQ come from the germline V gene (reference sequence). CDR3 sequence (DNA): TGTGCCAGCAGCTTAGAATCGGCCCAGTACTTC. Protein product: CASSLESAQYF.

The V call is TRBV18, the J call TRBJ2-5; D perhaps matches TRBD1 (5 bases). CDR3 length: 13 residues. Per germline, CDR1 KGHSH and CDR2 LQKENI. V was pared by 6 bases and J by 0 bases, with 8 bases between. DNA for the CDR3: TGTGCCAGCTCGCTGACAGACCAAGAGACCCAGTACTTC. It is translated as CASSLTDQETQYF.

V gene TRBV6-1 combines with J gene TRBJ1-5; D unclear. There are 17 residues in the CDR3. CDR1 and CDR2 from the germline V gene are MNHNS and SASEGT. The germline V and J ends were trimmed by 3 bases and 4 bases, with 19 bases remaining between them. The chain's CDR3 is CASSDFEGSIGNQPQHF. The DNA of the CDR3 is TGTGCCAGCAGTGACTTCGAGGGATCGATAGGAAATCAGCCCCAGCATTTT.

The genes are TRBV7-9 and TRBJ2-5, with D tentatively TRBD1 (6 bases). CDR3 length equals 15 residues. The germline gives CDR1 SEHNR, CDR2 FQNEAQ (reference sequence). V lost 5 bases, J lost 1 base, and 14 bases lay in between. The CDR3 sequence is CASSRGGGFQETQYF. The CDR3 DNA is TGTGCCAGCAGCCGTGGTGGGGGCTTCCAAGAGACCCAGTACTTC.

This clone came up once. The rearrangement links TRBV2 to TRBJ1-2, with a weak D call TRBD1 (5 bases). V gave up 4 bases and J gave up 4 bases, with 7 bases separating them. Germline CDR1 reads SNHLY; CDR2 reads FYNNEI. The CDR3 is 12 amino acids. The CDR3 loop reads CASSGGTYGYTF. CDR3 bases: TGTGCCAGCAGTGGCGGGACCTATGGCTACACCTTC.

The V call is TRBV30, the J call TRBJ2-2; 10 bases map to TRBD1. Germline V lookup: CDR1 GTSNPN, CDR2 SVGIG (reference sequence). CDR3 length equals 16 residues. V was clipped by 0 bases and J by 4 bases; unmatched bases: 5. The CDR3 reads CAWSVMGTGVTGELFF. CDR3 DNA: TGTGCCTGGAGTGTAATGGGGACAGGGGTCACCGGGGAGCTGTTTTTT.